The 22 T cell receptor beta chains below come from one sample, sequenced in a study of early stage breast cancer tumors (dated by TCRdb to about 2017). The library relied on the immunoSEQ multiplex PCR assay. This immuneACCESS table, as held by TCRdb, lists in-frame sequences with V and J called but not all clones. Of the missing ones, under half trace to an unresolved V gene in checked studies; the others have no known cause. The sample includes some 30,000 clones, with 84% observed a single time. 9% to 9.5% of the sample belongs to the ten largest clones. Material for sequencing was blood. Receptors originate from a person aged 45 to 59 with breast cancer.

The genes are TRBV7-7 and TRBJ2-3; 8 nucleotides line up with TRBD1. This CDR3 is 15 amino acids long. Germline CDR1 and CDR2: SSHAT and FNYEAQ (reference sequence). V lost 5 bases and J lost 2; bases outside the gene matches: 6. Written as DNA, the CDR3 is TGTGCCAGCAGCGCCCGGCAGGGGGCCACAGATACGCAGTATTTT. This codes for CASSARQGATDTQYF.

For this clone: This sample also contains other DNA sequences that code for the same CDR3. V gene TRBV7-9 combines with J gene TRBJ1-5, with 7 bases fitting TRBD1. From germline, CDR1 is SEHNR and CDR2 FQNEAQ (reference sequence). The trim removed 0 bases at V and 4 bases at J, leaving 3 bases unmatched. The CDR3 runs to 15 residues. CDR3 DNA sequence: TGTGCCAGCAGCTTAGCGGGGACAGATAATCAGCCCCAGCATTTT. This codes for CASSLAGTDNQPQHF.

The chain joins TRBV19 to TRBJ2-3; no clear D gene. The CDR3 has 17 amino acids. The ends were cut back, 1 base at V and 2 bases at J, with 16 bases in the middle. Germline V gives CDR1 LNHDA, CDR2 SQIVND (reference sequence). The CDR3 nucleotides are TGTGCCAGTAGTATAGGGCCGGGCGGCCTAACCACAGATACGCAGTATTTT. This codes for CASSIGPGGLTTDTQYF.

The chain joins TRBV4-3 to TRBJ2-3; D unresolved. This CDR3 region has 13 residues. CDR1 is LGHNA, CDR2 YSLEER, per germline. V was clipped by 3 bases and J by 2 bases, with 6 bases between them. CDR3 sequence (DNA): TGCGCCAGCAGCCACCATCCCACAGATACGCAGTATTTT. Translated: CASSHHPTDTQYF.

The V and J genes are TRBV4-1 and TRBJ1-2; 7 positions agree with TRBD1. V trimming: 2 bases; J trimming: 2 bases; junction bases outside the gene matches: 5. The CDR3 is 15 residues long. Germline-derived CDR1 and CDR2 are MGHRA and YSYEKL. The CDR3 loop is CASSQPTTGNYGYTF. CDR3 coding DNA: TGCGCCAGCAGCCAACCGACGACAGGGAACTATGGCTACACCTTC.

V gene TRBV19 combines with J gene TRBJ1-5, with a weak D call TRBD1 (6 bases). The CDR3 totals 14 residues. Germline V lookup: CDR1 LNHDA, CDR2 SQIVND (reference sequence). V was trimmed by 8 bases and J by 8 bases, leaving 19 bases between them. CDR3 sequence: CASGKQGTLKPQHF. CDR3 sequence (DNA): TGTGCCAGTGGTAAGCAGGGGACATTGAAGCCCCAGCATTTT.

The chain has TRBV28 and TRBJ1-3, with D possibly matching TRBD1 (5 bases). Germline CDR1 is MDHEN and CDR2 is SYDVKM. The CDR3 has 18 amino acids. The V gene lost 3 bases and the J gene lost 0 bases, with 18 bases spanning the gap. The CDR3 sequence: CASSFSASGVDSGNTIYF. CDR3 bases: TGTGCCAGCAGTTTCTCGGCATCGGGGGTTGACTCTGGAAACACCATATATTTT.

The rearrangement uses TRBV7-3 and TRBJ2-3; unclear D gene. Trimming pared 0 bases from V and 1 base from J, leaving 5 bases between. CDR3 length equals 14 residues. Per the germline V gene, CDR1 is SGHTA and CDR2 is FQGTGA. CDR3 amino acids: CASSLTSGTDTQYF. The CDR3 nucleotides read TGTGCCAGCAGCTTAACCTCGGGCACAGATACGCAGTATTTT.

DNA for the CDR3: TGCGCCAGCAGCCACGACGGACTAGCGGGGGTCACCGGGGAGCTGTTTTTT. Amino acid sequence: CASSHDGLAGVTGELFF. The chain uses TRBV4-1 and TRBJ2-2, with 13 nucleotides matching TRBD2. Looked up from germline, CDR1 is MGHRA and CDR2 is YSYEKL. CDR3 length equals 17 residues. V lost 3 bases, J lost 4 bases, and 5 bases stayed unmatched.

The V gene is TRBV2, the J gene TRBJ2-3; 8 bases are a match to TRBD1. This CDR3 contains 17 residues. Losses at the gene ends were 6 bases for V and 3 bases for J; bases not matched to a gene: 14. Germline assignment: CDR1 SNHLY and CDR2 FYNNEI. CDR3 in DNA: TGTGCCAGCAGGAAGGGTTTCGGGACAGGAATGACAGATACGCAGTATTTT. It codes for CASRKGFGTGMTDTQYF. The variable domain in full, with the rest retrieved from reference TRBV2 and TRBJ2-3, is EPEVTQTPSHQVTQMGQEVILRCVPISNHLYFYWYRQILGQKVEFLVSFYNNEISEKSEIFDDQFSVERPDGSNFTLKIRSTKLEDSAMYFCASRKGFGTGMTDTQYFGPGTRLTVL.

The chain couples TRBV27 to TRBJ2-3; 7 positions agree with TRBD2. This CDR3 region has 18 residues. Trimming cost V 7 bases and J 0 bases; bases outside gene matches: 16. Germline V gene sequence: CDR1 MNHEY, CDR2 SMNVEV (reference sequence). The CDR3: CASKSLLRAGESTDTQYF. The CDR3 bases are TGTGCCAGCAAAAGTTTACTCCGGGCGGGGGAGAGCACAGATACGCAGTATTTT.

J is TRBJ2-7 and V is TRBV29-1; a weak D match, TRBD1 (5 bases). The CDR3 has 12 amino acids. V gave up 0 bases and J gave up 4 bases, with 7 bases separating them. The germline CDR1 and CDR2 sequences are SQVTM and ANQGSEA. The CDR3, as DNA: TGCAGCGTTGAAGATTCAGGGTACGAGCAGTACTTC. Translated, it gives CSVEDSGYEQYF.

This chain links TRBV7-9 with TRBJ1-3; TRBD1 matches 8 bases. CDR1 and CDR2 (germline): SEHNR, FQNEAQ (reference sequence). This CDR3 spans 14 amino acids. V lost 8 bases to trimming and J lost 0 bases; unmatched junction nucleotides: 3. The CDR3 loop is CASGGQDSGNTIYF. Written as DNA, the CDR3 is TGTGCCAGCGGGGGACAGGACTCTGGAAACACCATATATTTT. The full variable domain, rest sourced from reference TRBV7-9 and TRBJ1-3, is DTGVSQNPRHKITKRGQNVTFRCDPISEHNRLYWYRQTLGQGPEFLTYFQNEAQLEKSRLLSDRFSAERPKGSFSTLEIQRTEQGDSAMYLCASGGQDSGNTIYFGEGSWLTVV.

The chain links TRBV28 to TRBJ2-3, with D possibly matching TRBD1 (6 bases). In germline, CDR1 is MDHEN, CDR2 SYDVKM. The V and J ends lost 3 bases and 6 bases respectively, with 10 bases between them. The CDR3 is made up of 13 amino acids. In DNA, the CDR3 is TGTGCCAGCAGTTTTTCAGGGGTGGATACGCAGTATTTT. It specifies CASSFSGVDTQYF.

This clone was seen just once. The V and J genes are TRBV4-2 and TRBJ1-2, with 7 bases fitting TRBD1. Germline-derived CDR1 and CDR2 are LGHNA and YNFKEQ. The CDR3 consists of 16 residues. The junction had 8 bases not matched to a gene; V was cut back by 0 bases and J by 4 bases. The CDR3 DNA sequence: TGTGCCAGCAGCCAAGATGACGACAGGGTCGTCTATGGCTACACCTTC. Translation gives CASSQDDDRVVYGYTF.

The chain recombines TRBV10-1 with TRBJ2-7; D is undetermined. Trimming left V 0 bases short and J 7 bases short, with 7 bases between. Germline CDR1 reads WNHNN; CDR2 reads SYGVQD (reference sequence). CDR3 length: 12 residues. The CDR3 DNA sequence: TGCGCCAGCAGTGAGTCGGGAAAAGAGCAGTACTTC. This gives the protein CASSESGKEQYF.

V is TRBV5-1 and J is TRBJ1-3, with D perhaps TRBD1 (5 bases). CDR1 is SGHRS and CDR2 is YFSETQ in the germline V gene. With 6 bases removed from V and 4 bases from J, the gap between germline ends came to 14 bases. The CDR3 runs 14 residues. The CDR3 sequence: CASTLGGGGNTIYF. In DNA, the CDR3 is TGCGCCAGCACCCTCGGCGGGGGAGGAAACACCATATATTTT.

J is TRBJ2-3 and V is TRBV6-4; perhaps TRBD2 as D (6 bases). Trimming stripped 4 bases from V and 3 bases from J, with 8 bases between. The CDR3 contains 13 residues. The germline gives CDR1 MRHNA, CDR2 SNTAGT. The CDR3 DNA sequence: TGTGCCAGCAGTGTAAGCGGGACAGATACGCAGTATTTT. This sequence encodes CASSVSGTDTQYF.

The chain joins TRBV15 to TRBJ2-5, with 9 nucleotides matching TRBD2. After removal of 0 bases from V and 5 bases from J, the junction contained 4 bases not matched to a gene. The germline gives CDR1 LNHNV, CDR2 YYDKDF (reference sequence). The CDR3 has 15 residues. The CDR3 sequence is CATSRDRAGGETQYF. The CDR3 nucleotides read TGTGCCACCAGCAGAGATCGCGCGGGGGGGGAGACCCAGTACTTC.

V usage is TRBV9 and J usage is TRBJ1-3; tentative D call: TRBD1 (5 bases). V was trimmed by 3 bases and J by 1 base, leaving 8 bases between them. The germline V gene encodes CDR1 SGDLS and CDR2 YYNGEE. The CDR3 spans 14 residues. The CDR3, as DNA: TGTGCCAGCAGCGGAGGGGTTTCTGGAAACACCATATATTTT. Translating it yields CASSGGVSGNTIYF.

The chain employs TRBV7-2 and TRBJ1-2; TRBD1 is a possible D gene (5 bases). V lost 3 bases and J 2 bases, leaving 10 bases between the germline ends. This CDR3 has 14 residues. Per the germline V gene, CDR1 is SGHTA and CDR2 is FQGNSA. The CDR3 loop is CASSLRGPNYGYTF. DNA of the CDR3: TGTGCCAGCAGCTTGAGGGGACCAAACTATGGCTACACCTTC.

The V and J genes are TRBV7-3 and TRBJ2-7; 10 bases align to TRBD2. Germline V lookup: CDR1 SGHTA, CDR2 FQGTGA. This CDR3 spans 17 amino acids. The V segment lost 0 bases and the J segment 6 bases; nucleotides outside the gene matches: 11. In nucleotides, the CDR3 is TGTGCCAGCAGCTTAACGGGAGCGGGAGGGCCGGGGACCGAGCAGTACTTC. It encodes CASSLTGAGGPGTEQYF.